The rows below give T cell receptor beta chains drawn from one sample of a study of blood T cell repertoires in COVID-19. Assay: immunoSEQ multiplex PCR; the TCRdb copy retains only in-frame clones and omits some. The table records roughly 200,000 clones, around 90% of them present only once. The sequenced sample consisted of peripheral blood. The source is a young woman who had recovered from COVID-19. CDR3s include the opening cysteine and the closing phenylalanine or tryptophan. The order of the fields is V gene, clone size, D gene, J gene, CDR3 DNA, CDR3 protein. The D gene is left open where the match is weak. Clone size is not always given. Where it is, it says once, few, many or a class for expanded clones.

>TRBV6-2/TRBV6-3|once|TRBD1|TRBJ1-1
TGTGCCAGCAGTGGCTTGCACAGGGGGGTGGACACTGAAGCTTTCTTT
CASSGLHRGVDTEAFF
>TRBV14|.|.|TRBJ2-5
TGTGCCAGCAGCCAAGAACAGGGATACCAAGAGACCCAGTACTTC
CASSQEQGYQETQYF
>TRBV10-2|.|.|TRBJ1-2
TGCGCCAGCAGCGTGACGCAGGGTTCGGGCTACACCTTC
CASSVTQGSGYTF
>TRBV19|.|.|TRBJ2-2
TGTGCCAGTAGTACATCAGACTCCACCGGGGAGCTGTTTTTT
CASSTSDSTGELFF
>TRBV7-9|.|TRBD1|TRBJ2-7
TGTGCCAGCAGTGACCGGACAGGGGGCGGGTACGAGCAGTACTTC
CASSDRTGGGYEQYF
>TRBV30|few|TRBD2|TRBJ2-7
TGTGCCTCAATAGGAGACGGGAGGCCTTACGAGCAGTACTTC
CASIGDGRPYEQYF
>TRBV18|once|.|TRBJ1-6
TGTGCCAGCTCCCCAACCACCGGAGGACCCTCACCCCTCCACTTT
CASSPTTGGPSPLHF
>TRBV9|.|TRBD2|TRBJ2-7
TGTGCCAGCAGCGTAGCGACTAGCGCTACCTACGAGCAGTACTTC
CASSVATSATYEQYF
>TRBV19|.|.|TRBJ1-5
TGTGCCAGTAGTATAGTCGGAGGGGATCAGCCCCAGCATTTT
CASSIVGGDQPQHF
>TRBV14|.|.|TRBJ1-1
TGTGCCAGCAGCACACAGATCCGGAACACTGAAGCTTTCTTT
CASSTQIRNTEAFF
>TRBV6-2/TRBV6-3|few|.|TRBJ1-2
TGTGCCAGCAGTTACTCGGGACTACTCGGGAGCTACACCTTC
CASSYSGLLGSYTF
>TRBV19|.|TRBD2|TRBJ2-5
TGTGCCAGTAGTATCCCCCTAGCGGGAGGTGAGACCCAGTACTTC
CASSIPLAGGETQYF
>TRBV20-1|.|TRBD1|TRBJ1-2
TGCAGTGCCCTTACAGGGGATGGCTACACCTTC
CSALTGDGYTF
>TRBV6-6|.|.|TRBJ2-7
TGTGCCAGCAGGGGAGCGCCAAACTCCTACGAGCAGTACTTC
CASRGAPNSYEQYF
>TRBV19|.|TRBD1|TRBJ2-7
TGTGCCAGCATCGACAGGGTGGGGCTCGAGCAGTACTTC
CASIDRVGLEQYF
>TRBV6-2/TRBV6-3|.|TRBD1|TRBJ1-5
TGTGCCAGCAGTCCGACAGGGCTTATCAATCAGCCCCAGCATTTT
CASSPTGLINQPQHF
>TRBV7-6|.|.|TRBJ2-6
TGTGCCAGCAGCAGTGGGCAGGTATCCTCTGGGGCCAACGTCCTGACTTTC
CASSSGQVSSGANVLTF
>TRBV19|.|.|TRBJ2-1
TGTGCCAGTAGTATTCCGTACAATGAGCAGTTCTTC
CASSIPYNEQFF
>TRBV5-4|.|TRBD1|TRBJ1-4
TGTGCCAGCAGCTCGCTGGGACAGGATAATGAAAAACTGTTTTTT
CASSSLGQDNEKLFF
>TRBV29-1|.|TRBD2|TRBJ2-7
TGCAGCGTTGAAGATAGCGGGCTAGCGGGAGGCGCTATCGAGCAGTACTTC
CSVEDSGLAGGAIEQYF
>TRBV11-3|once|TRBD1|TRBJ2-1
TGTGCCAGCAGCCCGGACAGGGTCTCCTACAATGAGCAGTTCTTC
CASSPDRVSYNEQFF
>TRBV4-1|once|.|TRBJ1-5
TGCGCCAGCAGCCAGTGGGAGGGGTCTTATAGCAATCAGCCCCAGCATTTT
CASSQWEGSYSNQPQHF